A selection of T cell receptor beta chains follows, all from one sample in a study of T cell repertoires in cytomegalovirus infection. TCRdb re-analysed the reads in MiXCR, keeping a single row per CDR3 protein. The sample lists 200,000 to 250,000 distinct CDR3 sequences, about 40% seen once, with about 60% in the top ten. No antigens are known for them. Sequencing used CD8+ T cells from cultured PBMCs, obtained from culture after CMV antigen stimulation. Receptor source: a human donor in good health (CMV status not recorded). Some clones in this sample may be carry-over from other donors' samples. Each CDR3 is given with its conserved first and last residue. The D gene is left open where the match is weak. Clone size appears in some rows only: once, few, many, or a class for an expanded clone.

DNA: TGCGCCAGCAGTCCCCGGGACAGAGCAGTCTACGAGCAGTACTTC
CDR3: CASSPRDRAVYEQYF
J: TRBJ2-7
size: -
V: TRBV5-1
D: TRBD1

DNA: TGTGCCAGCAGTTTGGAGGGGCTAGCGGCCGAGCAGTACTTC
CDR3: CASSLEGLAAEQYF
J: TRBJ2-7
size: -
V: TRBV12-3/TRBV12-4
D: TRBD2

DNA: TGTGCCAGCAGTTACTCGTCCGCTTTAGGGATGGGTCCATGGGGCGAGCAGTACTTC
CDR3: CASSYSSALGMGPWGEQYF
J: TRBJ2-7
size: few
V: TRBV6-6
D: -

DNA: TGTGCCAGCAGTTTAATTTGGCGGAATGAGCAGTTCTTC
CDR3: CASSLIWRNEQFF
J: TRBJ2-1
size: -
V: TRBV27
D: -

DNA: TGTGCCAGCAGTTCACTCAAGACAGGATTGGGGAGCAATCAGCCCCAGCATTTT
CDR3: CASSSLKTGLGSNQPQHF
J: TRBJ1-5
size: few
V: TRBV27
D: -

DNA: TGTGCCAGCAGCCTAAACCGGGCCAAGCAGTTCTTC
CDR3: CASSLNRAKQFF
J: TRBJ2-1
size: -
V: TRBV11-2
D: -

DNA: TGTGCCAGCAGCCGGGAACAGGTCTACGAGCAGTACTTC
CDR3: CASSREQVYEQYF
J: TRBJ2-7
size: few
V: TRBV7-8
D: -

DNA: TGTGCCAGCAGTTCGAAAATCAATCAGCCCCAGCATTTT
CDR3: CASSSKINQPQHF
J: TRBJ1-5
size: -
V: TRBV27
D: -

DNA: TGTGCCAGCAGCTCTAGGGGGCCATCCTACGAGCAGTACTTC
CDR3: CASSSRGPSYEQYF
J: TRBJ2-7
size: -
V: TRBV7-2
D: TRBD1

DNA: TGTGCCACCAAGAACACAGATACGCAGTATTTT
CDR3: CATKNTDTQYF
J: TRBJ2-3
size: few
V: TRBV24-1
D: -

DNA: TGTGCCAGCAGCACTAGGCCCGACGGTGAAGCTTTCTTT
CDR3: CASSTRPDGEAFF
J: TRBJ1-1
size: few
V: TRBV7-2
D: -

DNA: TGTGCCAGCAGTCCTAGGAGGGGTTCTTATGAAAAACTGTTTTTT
CDR3: CASSPRRGSYEKLFF
J: TRBJ1-4
size: few
V: TRBV28
D: -

DNA: TGTGCCAGCAGTGACTCGGACACCGGGGAGCTGTTTTTT
CDR3: CASSDSDTGELFF
J: TRBJ2-2
size: few
V: TRBV6-4
D: -

DNA: TGTGCCACCAGTGGCCGGGGACTAGCGGGAGTCAATGAGCAGTTCTTC
CDR3: CATSGRGLAGVNEQFF
J: TRBJ2-1
size: -
V: TRBV24-1
D: TRBD2

DNA: TGTGCCAGCAGCTTAGCGCTGGAGGGAGATGGGACAGATACGCAGTATTTT
CDR3: CASSLALEGDGTDTQYF
J: TRBJ2-3
size: -
V: TRBV7-6
D: -

DNA: TGTGCCAGCAGCCGAACAACAGGGGTCGATGCTTTCTTT
CDR3: CASSRTTGVDAFF
J: TRBJ1-1
size: -
V: TRBV7-9
D: TRBD1

DNA: TGTGCCAGCAGTTTAGGGGCAGGAAGGTTGGGCTATGGCTACACCTTC
CDR3: CASSLGAGRLGYGYTF
J: TRBJ1-2
size: -
V: TRBV12-3/TRBV12-4
D: -

DNA: TGTGCCAGCAGGTCCCCCGGACAGGGCCGTAATTCACCCCTCCACTTT
CDR3: CASRSPGQGRNSPLHF
J: TRBJ1-6
size: -
V: TRBV12-3/TRBV12-4
D: TRBD1

DNA: TGTGCCAGCAGCCAAACAGGGATCACAGATACGCAGTATTTT
CDR3: CASSQTGITDTQYF
J: TRBJ2-3
size: -
V: TRBV7-3
D: -

DNA: TGCAGTGCTAGAACCGGAGGCGGGTTTAACACCGGGGAGCTGTTTTTT
CDR3: CSARTGGGFNTGELFF
J: TRBJ2-2
size: -
V: TRBV20-1
D: -

DNA: TGTGCCAGCAGTCGGACTAGCGGGAGGGTGAGCTCCTACAATGAGCAGTTCTTC
CDR3: CASSRTSGRVSSYNEQFF
J: TRBJ2-1
size: few
V: TRBV6-5
D: TRBD2

DNA: TGTGCCAGTAGTATACAATTAGCCAGGGGGGGTGGTAAGGGACTCCTGAGGACCACCGGGGAGCTGTTTTTT
CDR3: CASSIQLARGGGKGLLRTTGELFF
J: TRBJ2-2
size: -
V: TRBV19
D: -

DNA: TGTGCCAGCAGTATATGGACAGGGGGAGCCTATGGCTACACCTTC
CDR3: CASSIWTGGAYGYTF
J: TRBJ1-2
size: few
V: TRBV6-5
D: TRBD1

DNA: TGCGCCAGCAGCCAAGATCTGTCCCGCTTCAGAGGAATAGCCAAAAACATTCAGTACTTC
CDR3: CASSQDLSRFRGIAKNIQYF
J: TRBJ2-4
size: -
V: TRBV4-1
D: -

DNA: TGCAGTGCTAGGGGCGAGAGCACAGATACGCAGTATTTT
CDR3: CSARGESTDTQYF
J: TRBJ2-3
size: -
V: TRBV20-1
D: -

DNA: TGTGCCAGCAGAGGAATCAATTCACCCCTCCACTTT
CDR3: CASRGINSPLHF
J: TRBJ1-6
size: -
V: TRBV2
D: -

DNA: TGTGCCAGCAGCTCTCCGGGGCTATCAGATGAGCAGTTCTTC
CDR3: CASSSPGLSDEQFF
J: TRBJ2-1
size: few
V: TRBV11-3
D: -

DNA: TGTGCCAGCAGCTCCCGGGAGGGGCAAGATACGCAGTATTTT
CDR3: CASSSREGQDTQYF
J: TRBJ2-3
size: -
V: TRBV5-4
D: TRBD2

DNA: TGTGCCAGTAGTGAGGACAGGGGAAGATCAGATACGCAGTATTTT
CDR3: CASSEDRGRSDTQYF
J: TRBJ2-3
size: -
V: TRBV19
D: TRBD1

DNA: TGTGCCAGCAGTCATCTTCAGGGTGGACAGACACTCCAAGAGACCCAGTACTTC
CDR3: CASSHLQGGQTLQETQYF
J: TRBJ2-5
size: few
V: TRBV6-6
D: -

DNA: TGTGCCAGCGGTCGATCGGCCTACGAGCAGTACTTC
CDR3: CASGRSAYEQYF
J: TRBJ2-7
size: -
V: TRBV6-8
D: -

DNA: TGTGCCAGTAGTAAAGACCCTTTCCCCGGAGAGGGCGGGGAGCAGTACTTC
CDR3: CASSKDPFPGEGGEQYF
J: TRBJ2-7
size: -
V: TRBV19
D: -

DNA: TGTGCCGCCATAGGCGAGGGGTGGAACACTGAAGCTTTCTTT
CDR3: CAAIGEGWNTEAFF
J: TRBJ1-1
size: -
V: TRBV10-3
D: -

DNA: TGTGCCAGCAGCTCACCGGGACTAGATCGAGAGACCCAGTACTTC
CDR3: CASSSPGLDRETQYF
J: TRBJ2-5
size: few
V: TRBV5-4
D: TRBD2

DNA: TGTGCCAGCAGTGAACGGACAGATAGCAATCAGCCCCAGCATTTT
CDR3: CASSERTDSNQPQHF
J: TRBJ1-5
size: -
V: TRBV6-1
D: -

DNA: TGTGCCAGCAGCTTAGGGACAGGGGTTCTCAATCAGCCCCAGCATTTT
CDR3: CASSLGTGVLNQPQHF
J: TRBJ1-5
size: -
V: TRBV7-9
D: TRBD1

DNA: TGTGCCAGCAGCCACAGGGGAAGAGGGAACAATCAGCCCCAGCATTTT
CDR3: CASSHRGRGNNQPQHF
J: TRBJ1-5
size: -
V: TRBV2
D: TRBD1

DNA: TGTGCCAGTAGTATGCCGGGACAGGGAAAGGCTGAAGCTTTCTTT
CDR3: CASSMPGQGKAEAFF
J: TRBJ1-1
size: few
V: TRBV19
D: TRBD1

DNA: TGTGCCAGCAGCTTAATTCGACAGGGTCCCACCGGGGAGCTGTTTTTT
CDR3: CASSLIRQGPTGELFF
J: TRBJ2-2
size: -
V: TRBV5-6
D: TRBD1

DNA: TGTGCCAGCACTCAGGGGGCGGAGGTGCGTGGCTACACCTTC
CDR3: CASTQGAEVRGYTF
J: TRBJ1-2
size: -
V: TRBV12-3/TRBV12-4
D: TRBD1

DNA: TGTGCCAGCAGCAGCCAAGAAGGACAGGGGAATCAGCCCCAGCATTTT
CDR3: CASSSQEGQGNQPQHF
J: TRBJ1-5
size: -
V: TRBV12-3/TRBV12-4
D: TRBD1

DNA: TGTGCCAGCAGTTCGACAGGGGGAATCTCTGGAAACACCATATATTTT
CDR3: CASSSTGGISGNTIYF
J: TRBJ1-3
size: few
V: TRBV12-3/TRBV12-4
D: TRBD1

DNA: TGTGCCAGCAGTTCCCGGGGGCAAGAGACCCAGTACTTC
CDR3: CASSSRGQETQYF
J: TRBJ2-5
size: few
V: TRBV28
D: -

DNA: TGTGCCAGCATAACGGGTAGTGAGCAGTTCTTC
CDR3: CASITGSEQFF
J: TRBJ2-1
size: -
V: TRBV2
D: -

DNA: TGTGCCAGCAGTTTAACCGGGACAGTCGCCTACGAGCAGTACTTC
CDR3: CASSLTGTVAYEQYF
J: TRBJ2-7
size: -
V: TRBV27
D: TRBD1

DNA: TGTGCCAGCAGCCGAGGCAGAACTAGCACAGATACGCAGTATTTT
CDR3: CASSRGRTSTDTQYF
J: TRBJ2-3
size: -
V: TRBV14
D: -

DNA: TGTGCCAGCAGTTTTGGGGTACAAGGGAGCTCCTACGAGCAGTACTTC
CDR3: CASSFGVQGSSYEQYF
J: TRBJ2-7
size: -
V: TRBV28
D: -

DNA: TGTGCCAGCAGCTTATTGGACAGAGCCAAAAACATTCAGTACTTC
CDR3: CASSLLDRAKNIQYF
J: TRBJ2-4
size: -
V: TRBV7-9
D: -

DNA: TGTGCCAGCAGCCCTCACCTTCTAGCGAGAAGCTCCTACAATGAGCAGTTCTTC
CDR3: CASSPHLLARSSYNEQFF
J: TRBJ2-1
size: few
V: TRBV11-2
D: -

DNA: TGTGCCAGCAGCTTAGAATACAGTTTAAGCTCTGGGGCCAACGTCCTGACTTTC
CDR3: CASSLEYSLSSGANVLTF
J: TRBJ2-6
size: few
V: TRBV11-1
D: -